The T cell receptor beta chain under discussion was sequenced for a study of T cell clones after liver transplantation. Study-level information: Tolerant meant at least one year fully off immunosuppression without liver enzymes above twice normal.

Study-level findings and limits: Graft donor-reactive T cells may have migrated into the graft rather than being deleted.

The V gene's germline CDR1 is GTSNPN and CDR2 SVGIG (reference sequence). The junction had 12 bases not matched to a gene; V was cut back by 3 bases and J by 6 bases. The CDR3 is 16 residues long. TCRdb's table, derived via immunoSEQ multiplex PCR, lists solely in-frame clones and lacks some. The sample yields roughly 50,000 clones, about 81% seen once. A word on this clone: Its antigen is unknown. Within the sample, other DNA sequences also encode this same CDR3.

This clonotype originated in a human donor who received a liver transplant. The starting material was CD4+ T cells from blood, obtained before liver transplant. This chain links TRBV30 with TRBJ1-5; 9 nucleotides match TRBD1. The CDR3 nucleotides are TGTGCCTGGAGCGGCGAAACGGGACAGGGTAGTCAGCCCCAGCATTTT. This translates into CAWSGETGQGSQPQHF.